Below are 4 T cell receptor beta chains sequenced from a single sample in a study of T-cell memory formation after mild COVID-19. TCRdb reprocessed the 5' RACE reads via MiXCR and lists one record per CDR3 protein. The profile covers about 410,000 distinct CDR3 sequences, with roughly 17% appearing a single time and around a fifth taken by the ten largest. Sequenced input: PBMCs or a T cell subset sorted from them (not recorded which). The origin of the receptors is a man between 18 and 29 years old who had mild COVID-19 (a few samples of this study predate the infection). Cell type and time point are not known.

CDR3 nucleotide sequence: TGTGCCACCAGTGGCACACAAGAGACCCAGTACTTC. It specifies CATSGTQETQYF. V is TRBV24-1 and J is TRBJ2-5; D is uncertain. Trimming took off 5 bases at V and 2 bases at J, with 5 bases between the two ends. CDR1 is KGHDR and CDR2 is SFDVKD in the germline V gene. The CDR3 is made up of 12 amino acids.

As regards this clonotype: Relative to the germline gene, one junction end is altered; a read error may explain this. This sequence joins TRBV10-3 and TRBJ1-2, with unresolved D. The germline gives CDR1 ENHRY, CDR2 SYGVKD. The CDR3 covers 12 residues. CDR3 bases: TGTGCCATCAGTCAGTCCGTCTATGGCTACACCTTC. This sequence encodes CAISQSVYGYTF.

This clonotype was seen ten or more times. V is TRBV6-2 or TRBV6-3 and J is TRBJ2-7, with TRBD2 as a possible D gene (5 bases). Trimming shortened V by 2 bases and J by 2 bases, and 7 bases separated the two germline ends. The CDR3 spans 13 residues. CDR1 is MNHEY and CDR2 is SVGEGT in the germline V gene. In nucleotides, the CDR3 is TGTGCCAGCAGTTACGGACTTCCCTACGAGCAGTACTTC. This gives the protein CASSYGLPYEQYF.

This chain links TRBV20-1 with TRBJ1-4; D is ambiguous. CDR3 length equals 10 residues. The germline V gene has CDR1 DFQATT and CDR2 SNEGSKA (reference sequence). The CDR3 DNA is TGCGGTTCTGGGAGGGAAAAACTGTTTTTT. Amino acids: CGSGREKLFF.